Below, 14 T cell receptor beta chains from the same sample are listed, as sequenced in a study of blood T cell repertoires in COVID-19 (dated by TCRdb to the early 2020s). Library generation was performed with the immunoSEQ multiplex PCR assay. As stored in TCRdb, this immuneACCESS dataset retains in-frame rearrangements with V and J assigned. A fraction of the clones does not appear; measured against another copy, unresolved V genes explain less than half of the discrepancy, and the remainder lacks a known reason. The sample has hundreds of thousands of clones on record, approximately 87% of them singletons. The ten most abundant clones make up 7.8% of the sample. The specimen sequenced was peripheral blood. The receptors were gathered from a woman in her 50s who had recovered from COVID-19.

CDR3 in DNA: TGCGCCAGCAGCTCCCCGGGACTCGAGGGGGATACGCAGTATTTT. Translated, it gives CASSSPGLEGDTQYF. The genes are TRBV5-1 and TRBJ2-3; possibly TRBD2 for D (6 bases). Trimming took off 3 bases at V and 6 bases at J, with 17 bases between the two ends. The germline V gene has CDR1 SGHRS and CDR2 YFSETQ. The CDR3 extends over 15 amino acids.

This clone was picked up one time. CDR3 sequence reads: CASTRLAGGPYEQYF. The CDR3 coding sequence is TGTGCCAGCACCAGACTAGCGGGAGGGCCCTACGAGCAGTACTTC. V and J are TRBV5-4 and TRBJ2-7; TRBD2 aligns across 14 bases. The CDR3 is 15 amino acids. Losses at the gene ends were 6 bases for V and 2 bases for J; bases not matched to a gene: 4. Germline assignment: CDR1 SGHNT and CDR2 YYREEE (reference sequence).

The chain joins TRBV6-5 to TRBJ2-7; maybe TRBD1 (5 bases). The germline V gene has CDR1 MNHEY and CDR2 SVGAGI. Trimming pared 6 bases from V and 9 bases from J, leaving 15 bases between. The CDR3 consists of 12 residues. For the CDR3, the DNA is TGTGCCAGCAGCCAGGGCCCAGACTGGCAGTACTTC. Translation gives CASSQGPDWQYF.

The chain combines TRBV5-1 with TRBJ2-7; TRBD1 aligns across 8 bases. Trimming cost V 2 bases and J 5 bases; bases outside gene matches: 6. The CDR3 is 14 residues long. The germline V gene has CDR1 SGHRS and CDR2 YFSETQ. DNA for the CDR3: TGCGCCAGCAGCTTTCCTACGACAGGGGACGAGCAGTACTTC. This sequence encodes CASSFPTTGDEQYF.

This clone showed up just a few times. The chain recombines TRBV28 with TRBJ2-7; 10 bases line up with TRBD1. The CDR3 consists of 14 residues. The ends lost 3 bases at V and 5 bases at J; junction bases unmatched: 4. Germline assignment: CDR1 MDHEN and CDR2 SYDVKM. The CDR3: CASSLDRGSDEQYF. CDR3 bases: TGTGCCAGCAGTTTGGACAGGGGGTCAGACGAGCAGTACTTC. Variable domain in full (rest from reference TRBV28 and TRBJ2-7): DVKVTQSSRYLVKRTGEKVFLECVQDMDHENMFWYRQDPGLGLRLIYFSYDVKMKEKGDIPEGYSVSREKKERFSLILESASTNQTSMYLCASSLDRGSDEQYFGPGTRLTVT.

In its sample, this clone was seen a few times. The rearrangement links TRBV19 to TRBJ2-2; no clear D gene. CDR1 and CDR2 (germline): LNHDA, SQIVND (reference sequence). Trimming cost V 5 bases and J 10 bases, with 8 bases left between them. The CDR3 extends over 11 amino acids. The CDR3 DNA reads TGTGCCAGTAGTCCCTATATGGAGCTGTTTTTT. Residues: CASSPYMELFF. Together with reference TRBV19 and TRBJ2-2, the CDR3 gives the full variable domain: DGGITQSPKYLFRKEGQNVTLSCEQNLNHDAMYWYRQDPGQGLRLIYYSQIVNDFQKGDIAEGYSVSREKKESFPLTVTSAQKNPTAFYLCASSPYMELFFGEGSRLTVL.

This clone was seen a single time. The V gene is TRBV25-1, the J gene TRBJ1-2; TRBD1 matches at 10 bases. There are 15 residues in the CDR3. Germline values: CDR1 MGHDK, CDR2 SYGVNS. With 1 base clipped from V and 6 bases from J, the junction kept 5 bases outside the gene matches. CDR3 region: CASSESDRGQNGYTF. The CDR3 DNA sequence: TGTGCCAGCAGTGAATCTGACAGGGGGCAAAATGGCTACACCTTC.

The chain combines TRBV29-1 with TRBJ1-1, with 7 positions matching TRBD1. Germline lookup yields CDR1 SQVTM and CDR2 ANQGSEA. J lost 0 bases, V lost 6 bases, and 7 bases had no gene match. The CDR3 sequence is 14 residues long. CDR3 coding DNA: TGCAGCGTCGGGGAAGGACAGGTGAACACTGAAGCTTTCTTT. Amino acid sequence: CSVGEGQVNTEAFF.

The chain combines TRBV11-2 with TRBJ2-5, with TRBD2 matching 7 bases. The junction had 10 bases not matched to a gene; V was cut back by 5 bases and J by 4 bases. CDR1 and CDR2 (germline): SGHAT, FQNNGV. CDR3 length: 15 residues. CDR3 DNA: TGTGCCAGCAGCCGAAGTCGAACGGGAGGAGAGACCCAGTACTTC. Its protein product is CASSRSRTGGETQYF.

The gene calls are TRBV27 and TRBJ2-5; D is perhaps TRBD2 (6 bases). The CDR3 spans 14 residues. Germline V CDR1 and CDR2: MNHEY, SMNVEV (reference sequence). The germline V and J ends were trimmed by 6 bases and 7 bases, with 18 bases remaining between them. For the CDR3, the DNA is TGTGCCAGCAGCCTTGAGGGCGGGACGGGGACCCAGTACTTC. It translates to CASSLEGGTGTQYF.

The rearrangement uses TRBV29-1 and TRBJ1-2; a weak D match, TRBD1 (6 bases). CDR1 is SQVTM and CDR2 is ANQGSEA in the germline V gene. Trimming stripped 6 bases from V and 5 bases from J, with 10 bases between. This CDR3 is 11 amino acids long. CDR3 in amino acids: CSVAGAYGYTF. The CDR3, as DNA: TGCAGCGTCGCGGGGGCGTATGGCTACACCTTC. The full variable domain, in which reference TRBV29-1 and TRBJ1-2 provide the parts outside the CDR3, is SAVISQKPSRDICQRGTSLTIQCQVDSQVTMMFWYRQQPGQSLTLIATANQGSEATYESGFVIDKFPISRPNLTFSTLTVSNMSPEDSSIYLCSVAGAYGYTFGSGTRLTVV.

The chain is built from TRBV5-1 and TRBJ2-7; 7 positions match TRBD1. Germline V gene lookup returns CDR1 SGHRS and CDR2 YFSETQ. The CDR3 is 14 amino acids. Trimming cost V 1 base and J 3 bases; bases outside gene matches: 4. CDR3 nucleotide sequence: TGCGCCAGCAGCTTGCTGCCAGGGGGCTACGAGCAGTACTTC. It encodes CASSLLPGGYEQYF. Variable domain in full (rest from reference TRBV5-1 and TRBJ2-7): KAGVTQTPRYLIKTRGQQVTLSCSPISGHRSVSWYQQTPGQGLQFLFEYFSETQRNKGNFPGRFSGRQFSNSRSEMNVSTLELGDSALYLCASSLLPGGYEQYFGPGTRLTVT.

This chain connects TRBV30 to TRBJ2-1; no clear D gene. The germline gives CDR1 GTSNPN, CDR2 SVGIG (reference sequence). The V and J ends lost 4 bases and 10 bases respectively, with 14 bases between them. The CDR3 spans 12 residues. The CDR3 is CAWTHPGWEQFF. The CDR3 DNA follows: TGTGCCTGGACCCACCCAGGTTGGGAGCAGTTCTTC. The whole variable domain, filled in from reference TRBV30 and TRBJ2-1, reads SQTIHQWPATLVQPVGSPLSLECTVEGTSNPNLYWYRQAAGRGLQLLFYSVGIGQISSEVPQNLSASRPQDRQFILSSKKLLLSDSGFYLCAWTHPGWEQFFGPGTRLTVL.

J is TRBJ1-5 and V is TRBV7-2, with a possible D match to TRBD1 (6 bases). Trimming removed 6 bases from V and 6 bases from J, with 15 bases in between. From germline, CDR1 is SGHTA and CDR2 FQGNSA. The CDR3 spans 14 residues. The CDR3 sequence: CASSQGGRVQPQHF. The CDR3 DNA reads as TGTGCCAGCAGTCAAGGGGGGAGGGTTCAGCCCCAGCATTTT.